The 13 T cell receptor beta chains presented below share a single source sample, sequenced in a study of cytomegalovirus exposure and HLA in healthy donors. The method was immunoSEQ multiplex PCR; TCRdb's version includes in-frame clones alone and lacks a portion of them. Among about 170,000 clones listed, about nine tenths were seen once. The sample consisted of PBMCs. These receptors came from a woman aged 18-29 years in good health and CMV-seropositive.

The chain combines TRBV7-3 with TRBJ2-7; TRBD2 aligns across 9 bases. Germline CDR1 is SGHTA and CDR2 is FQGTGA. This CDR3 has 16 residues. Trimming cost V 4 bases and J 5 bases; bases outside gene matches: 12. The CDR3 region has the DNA TGTGCCAGCAGCTCTCCCGTTTCGCGGGAGGGCAACGAGCAGTACTTC. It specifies CASSSPVSREGNEQYF.

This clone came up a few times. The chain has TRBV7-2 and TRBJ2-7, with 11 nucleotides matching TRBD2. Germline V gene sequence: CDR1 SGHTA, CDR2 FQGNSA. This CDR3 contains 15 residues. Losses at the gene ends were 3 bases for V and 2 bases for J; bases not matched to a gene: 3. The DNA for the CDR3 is TGTGCCAGCAGCTTCGGGACTAGCGGCACCTACGAGCAGTACTTC. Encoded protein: CASSFGTSGTYEQYF.

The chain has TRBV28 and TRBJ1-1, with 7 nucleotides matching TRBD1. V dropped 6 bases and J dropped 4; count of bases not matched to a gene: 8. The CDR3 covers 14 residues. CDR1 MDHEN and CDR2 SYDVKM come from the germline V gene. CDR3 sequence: CASRQGVGTTEAFF. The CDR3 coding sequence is TGTGCCAGCAGGCAGGGGGTTGGGACCACTGAAGCTTTCTTT.

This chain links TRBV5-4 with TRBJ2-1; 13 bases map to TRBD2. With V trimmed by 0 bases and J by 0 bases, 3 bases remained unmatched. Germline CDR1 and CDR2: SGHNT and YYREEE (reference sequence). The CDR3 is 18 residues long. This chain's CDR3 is CASSLGLAGGDSYNEQFF. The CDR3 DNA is TGTGCCAGCAGCTTGGGACTAGCGGGAGGAGACTCCTACAATGAGCAGTTCTTC.

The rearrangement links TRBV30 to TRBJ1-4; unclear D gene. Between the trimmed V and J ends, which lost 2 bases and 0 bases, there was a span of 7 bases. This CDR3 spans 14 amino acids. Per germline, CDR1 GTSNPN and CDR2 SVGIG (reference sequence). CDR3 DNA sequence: TGTGCCTGGAGTATCTCTGCAACTAATGAAAAACTGTTTTTT. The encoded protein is CAWSISATNEKLFF.

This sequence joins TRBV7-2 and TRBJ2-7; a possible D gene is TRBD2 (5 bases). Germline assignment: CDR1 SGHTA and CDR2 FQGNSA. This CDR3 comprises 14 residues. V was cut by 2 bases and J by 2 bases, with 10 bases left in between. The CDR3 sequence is CASSLSPGTYEQYF. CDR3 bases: TGTGCCAGCAGCTTATCTCCGGGGACCTACGAGCAGTACTTC.

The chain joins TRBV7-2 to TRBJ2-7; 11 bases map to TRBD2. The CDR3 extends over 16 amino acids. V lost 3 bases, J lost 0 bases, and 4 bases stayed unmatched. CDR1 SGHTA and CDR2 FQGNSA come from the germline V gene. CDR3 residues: CASSFVAGGSSYEQYF. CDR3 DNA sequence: TGTGCCAGCAGCTTCGTAGCGGGAGGGAGCTCCTACGAGCAGTACTTC. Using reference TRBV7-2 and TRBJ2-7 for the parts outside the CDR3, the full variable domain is GAGVSQSPSNKVTEKGKDVELRCDPISGHTALYWYRQSLGQGLEFLIYFQGNSAPDKSGLPSDRFSAERTGGSVSTLTIQRTQQEDSAVYLCASSFVAGGSSYEQYFGPGTRLTVT.

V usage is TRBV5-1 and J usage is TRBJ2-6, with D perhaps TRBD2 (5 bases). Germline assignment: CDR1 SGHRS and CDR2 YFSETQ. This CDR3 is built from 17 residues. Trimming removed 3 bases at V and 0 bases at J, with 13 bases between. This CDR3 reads CASSSTGIFSGANVLTF. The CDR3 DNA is TGCGCCAGCAGCTCAACGGGGATTTTCTCTGGGGCCAACGTCCTGACTTTC.

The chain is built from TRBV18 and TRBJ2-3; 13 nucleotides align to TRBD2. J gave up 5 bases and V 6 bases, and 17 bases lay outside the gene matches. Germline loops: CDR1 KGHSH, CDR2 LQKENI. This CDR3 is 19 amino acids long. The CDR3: CASSLVVLAGGPREDTQYF. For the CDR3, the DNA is TGTGCCAGCTCGCTAGTCGTACTAGCGGGAGGGCCGAGGGAAGATACGCAGTATTTT.

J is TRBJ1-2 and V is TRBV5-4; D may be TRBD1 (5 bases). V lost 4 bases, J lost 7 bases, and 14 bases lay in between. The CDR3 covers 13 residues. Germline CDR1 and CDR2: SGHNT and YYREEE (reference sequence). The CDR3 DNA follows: TGTGCCAGCAGCATTGACCAGGGAATTGGCTACACCTTC. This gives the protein CASSIDQGIGYTF.

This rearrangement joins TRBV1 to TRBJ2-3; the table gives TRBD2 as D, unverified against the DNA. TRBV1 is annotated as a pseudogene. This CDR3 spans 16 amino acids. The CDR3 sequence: CTSSQGRAGGPNTQYF. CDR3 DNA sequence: TGCACCAGCAGCCAAGGTCGAGCGGGAGGGCCGAATACGCAGTATTTT.

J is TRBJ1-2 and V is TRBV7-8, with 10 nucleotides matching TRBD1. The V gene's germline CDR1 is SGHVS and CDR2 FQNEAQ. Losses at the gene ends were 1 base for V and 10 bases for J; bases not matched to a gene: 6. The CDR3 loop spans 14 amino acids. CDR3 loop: CASSLGRTGGYYTF. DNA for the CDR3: TGTGCCAGCAGCTTAGGTCGGACAGGGGGTTACTACACCTTC.

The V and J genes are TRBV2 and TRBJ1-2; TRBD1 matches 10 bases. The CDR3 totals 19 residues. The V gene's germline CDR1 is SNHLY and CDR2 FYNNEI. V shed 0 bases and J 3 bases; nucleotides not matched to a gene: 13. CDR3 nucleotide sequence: TGTGCCAGCAGTGAAGCGCTAGGGGACAGGGGATACGGGTACTATGGCTACACCTTC. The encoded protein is CASSEALGDRGYGYYGYTF.